This entry lists 21 T cell receptor beta chains sequenced from one sample in a study of T cell responses to AZD1222 COVID-19 vaccine. The data were produced by immunoSEQ multiplex PCR, yet TCRdb's version contains in-frame clones alone and is incomplete. The profile shows about 140,000 clones, 80% to 90% of them singletons. The material was peripheral blood, obtained on day 0 of AZD1222 vaccination. All receptors come from an adult in good health.

This clone turned up a few times. The CDR3, as DNA: TGTGCCAGCAGCTTGGCCTGGGAGACCTACGAGCAGTACTTC. It encodes CASSLAWETYEQYF. The chain couples TRBV5-4 to TRBJ2-7, with D possibly being TRBD2 (5 bases). The germline CDR1 and CDR2 sequences are SGHNT and YYREEE (reference sequence). V was pared by 0 bases and J by 2 bases, with 9 bases between. The CDR3 has 14 amino acids. Filled out from reference TRBV5-4 and TRBJ2-7, the complete variable domain reads ETGVTQSPTHLIKTRGQQVTLRCSSQSGHNTVSWYQQALGQGPQFIFQYYREEENGRGNFPPRFSGLQFPNYSSELNVNALELDDSALYLCASSLAWETYEQYFGPGTRLTVT.

The chain is built from TRBV27 and TRBJ1-2, with TRBD1 identical over 9 bases. The V and J ends lost 6 bases and 2 bases, in that order; junction bases with no gene match: 10. Per germline, CDR1 MNHEY and CDR2 SMNVEV (reference sequence). The CDR3 is made up of 16 amino acids. CDR3 region: CASRPGQGLLNYGYTF. DNA for the CDR3: TGTGCCAGCAGACCGGGACAGGGCCTTTTAAACTATGGCTACACCTTC.

The rearrangement uses TRBV5-5 and TRBJ1-4; no clear D. This CDR3 is built from 15 residues. The germline V and J ends were trimmed by 0 bases and 0 bases, with 6 bases remaining between them. CDR1 and CDR2 from the germline V gene are SGHKS and YYEKEE (reference sequence). CDR3 protein: CASSLGAATNEKLFF. CDR3 nucleotide sequence: TGTGCCAGCAGCTTGGGGGCTGCAACTAATGAAAAACTGTTTTTT.

CDR3 in DNA: TGTGCCAGCAGCTTCCCGACAGGGACGAATATTAACTATGGCTACACCTTC. Translated: CASSFPTGTNINYGYTF. The chain recombines TRBV5-5 with TRBJ1-2; 7 nucleotides align to TRBD1. The CDR3 is 17 residues long. Losses at the gene ends were 2 bases for V and 1 base for J; bases not matched to a gene: 11. Germline-derived CDR1 and CDR2 are SGHKS and YYEKEE (reference sequence). Drawing the rest from reference TRBV5-5 and TRBJ1-2, the complete variable domain is DAGVTQSPTHLIKTRGQQVTLRCSPISGHKSVSWYQQVLGQGPQFIFQYYEKEERGRGNFPDRFSARQFPNYSSELNVNALLLGDSALYLCASSFPTGTNINYGYTFGSGTRLTVV.

This clone was observed a few times. This rearrangement joins TRBV30 to TRBJ1-1, with a tentative D call TRBD1 (6 bases). The CDR3 runs 12 residues. Germline V gives CDR1 GTSNPN, CDR2 SVGIG (reference sequence). V lost 5 bases and J lost 4, with 11 bases in between. The CDR3 nucleotides read TGTGCCTGGGACAGGAGCGCCACTGAAGCTTTCTTT. It translates to CAWDRSATEAFF.

This clone showed up just once. The chain couples TRBV7-9 to TRBJ1-3, with D unclear. V gave up 0 bases and J gave up 7 bases, with 4 bases separating them. The CDR3 length is 12 residues. Germline values: CDR1 SEHNR, CDR2 FQNEAQ (reference sequence). This CDR3 reads CASSLAGNTIYF. The CDR3 DNA reads TGTGCCAGCAGCTTAGCAGGGAACACCATATATTTT.

V and J are TRBV6-5 and TRBJ1-2, with D perhaps TRBD1 (6 bases). Germline V lookup: CDR1 MNHEY, CDR2 SVGAGI. The CDR3 extends over 15 amino acids. V was trimmed by 5 bases and J by 3 bases, leaving 16 bases between them. In DNA form, the CDR3 reads TGTGCCAGCAGTAGCGGGACATGGGAAGACTATGGCTACACCTTC. This translates into CASSSGTWEDYGYTF.

The J gene is TRBJ1-1, the V gene TRBV28, with D perhaps TRBD1 (5 bases). The length of the CDR3 is 11 residues. The V end lost 6 bases, the J end lost 9 bases, and 11 bases lay between the germline ends. CDR1 and CDR2 (germline): MDHEN, SYDVKM. CDR3 residues: CASRYRIKAFF. In DNA form, the CDR3 reads TGTGCCAGCAGATACAGGATTAAAGCTTTCTTT. The whole variable domain, remainder taken from reference TRBV28 and TRBJ1-1, is DVKVTQSSRYLVKRTGEKVFLECVQDMDHENMFWYRQDPGLGLRLIYFSYDVKMKEKGDIPEGYSVSREKKERFSLILESASTNQTSMYLCASRYRIKAFFGQGTRLTVV.

The chain uses TRBV7-3 and TRBJ1-2; perhaps TRBD1 as D (6 bases). The germline V gene has CDR1 SGHTA and CDR2 FQGTGA. Trimming pared 5 bases from V and 2 bases from J, leaving 18 bases between. This CDR3 region has 16 residues. CDR3 nucleotides: TGTGCCAGCAGCCCCACTGGACAGCACCTCAACTATGGCTACACCTTC. The encoded protein is CASSPTGQHLNYGYTF.

The rearrangement links TRBV5-1 to TRBJ2-2; D call uncertain. CDR3 length: 12 residues. Trimming cost V 7 bases and J 6 bases, with 10 bases left between them. Germline-derived CDR1 and CDR2 are SGHRS and YFSETQ. CDR3 sequence: CASLTNAGELFF. In DNA, the CDR3 is TGCGCCAGCCTCACTAACGCCGGGGAGCTGTTTTTT.

J is TRBJ1-2 and V is TRBV30; D is unclear. The germline gives CDR1 GTSNPN, CDR2 SVGIG (reference sequence). CDR3 size: 14 residues. V lost 1 base to trimming and J lost 7 bases, with 16 bases between them. The CDR3 loop is CAWSETVSGGGYTF. CDR3 nucleotides: TGTGCCTGGAGTGAAACGGTTTCAGGAGGTGGCTACACCTTC. Full variable domain (remainder filled in from reference TRBV30 and TRBJ1-2): SQTIHQWPATLVQPVGSPLSLECTVEGTSNPNLYWYRQAAGRGLQLLFYSVGIGQISSEVPQNLSASRPQDRQFILSSKKLLLSDSGFYLCAWSETVSGGGYTFGSGTRLTVV.

Concerning this clone itself: Other DNA variants within this sample encode the same CDR3. The chain combines TRBV5-4 with TRBJ2-7, with a possible D match to TRBD2 (5 bases). Germline lookup yields CDR1 SGHNT and CDR2 YYREEE (reference sequence). Between the trimmed V and J ends, which lost 4 bases and 0 bases, there was a span of 14 bases. CDR3 length: 15 residues. The CDR3 DNA follows: TGTGCCAGCAGCCCGGGTAGCGTCCGCTCCTACGAGCAGTACTTC. Protein sequence: CASSPGSVRSYEQYF.

The chain combines TRBV19 with TRBJ1-2; D perhaps matches TRBD1 (6 bases). V shed 6 bases and J shed 4 bases, with 12 bases lying between them. Germline V gives CDR1 LNHDA, CDR2 SQIVND (reference sequence). The CDR3 runs 13 residues. CDR3 sequence (DNA): TGTGCCAGTAGAAGACAGGATCTCTATGGCTACACCTTC. Its translation is CASRRQDLYGYTF. The variable domain in full, with the rest retrieved from reference TRBV19 and TRBJ1-2, is DGGITQSPKYLFRKEGQNVTLSCEQNLNHDAMYWYRQDPGQGLRLIYYSQIVNDFQKGDIAEGYSVSREKKESFPLTVTSAQKNPTAFYLCASRRQDLYGYTFGSGTRLTVV.

This clone has just a few counts. V gene TRBV29-1 combines with J gene TRBJ1-3; D not resolved. There are 15 residues in the CDR3. CDR1 is SQVTM and CDR2 is ANQGSEA in the germline V gene. Trimming took 7 bases from V and 0 from J, leaving 16 bases between them. The CDR3 sequence: CSAWVQQFSGNTIYF. CDR3 DNA sequence: TGCAGCGCATGGGTTCAACAGTTCTCTGGAAACACCATATATTTT. Complete variable domain (other parts from reference TRBV29-1 and TRBJ1-3): SAVISQKPSRDICQRGTSLTIQCQVDSQVTMMFWYRQQPGQSLTLIATANQGSEATYESGFVIDKFPISRPNLTFSTLTVSNMSPEDSSIYLCSAWVQQFSGNTIYFGEGSWLTVV.

The rearrangement uses TRBV28 and TRBJ1-5; 9 nucleotides match TRBD1. This CDR3 comprises 15 residues. Trimming at V came to 3 bases and at J to 7 bases, leaving 7 bases not matched to a gene. Germline loops: CDR1 MDHEN, CDR2 SYDVKM. As DNA, the CDR3 is TGTGCCAGCAGTTTTTACAGGGGGCTTCGGCAGCCCCAGCATTTT. It codes for CASSFYRGLRQPQHF.

The V gene is TRBV12-3 or TRBV12-4, the J gene TRBJ1-5; D not resolved. This CDR3 comprises 13 residues. Trimming left V 7 bases short and J 7 bases short, with 14 bases between. The CDR3 spells CASTYGLDQPQHF. CDR3 DNA sequence: TGTGCCAGCACCTACGGGCTAGACCAGCCCCAGCATTTT.

This rearrangement joins TRBV5-4 to TRBJ2-3; 10 nucleotides line up with TRBD1. V gave up 2 bases and J gave up 3 bases; unmatched junction bases: 3. There are 15 residues in the CDR3. The germline gives CDR1 SGHNT, CDR2 YYREEE (reference sequence). CDR3 sequence (DNA): TGTGCCAGCAGCTTAGGACAGGGGGGAACAGATACGCAGTATTTT. Translation: CASSLGQGGTDTQYF.

The chain combines TRBV5-1 with TRBJ2-1, with TRBD2 as a possible D gene (6 bases). The CDR3 totals 13 residues. Looked up from germline, CDR1 is SGHRS and CDR2 is YFSETQ. V dropped 3 bases and J dropped 15 bases, with 19 bases sitting between them. This CDR3 is CASSYLEGGERFF. CDR3 nucleotide sequence: TGCGCCAGCAGCTACCTGGAGGGCGGGGAAAGGTTCTTC.

The chain couples TRBV2 to TRBJ1-1; D gene uncertain. V was trimmed by 1 base and J by 1 base, leaving 4 bases between them. Germline V gene lookup returns CDR1 SNHLY and CDR2 FYNNEI. This CDR3 is 13 amino acids long. CDR3 bases: TGTGCCAGCAGTGAAGAGAAGAACACTGAAGCTTTCTTT. It codes for CASSEEKNTEAFF.

The chain joins TRBV3-1 (or the pseudogene TRBV3-2) to TRBJ1-6, with D tentatively TRBD1 (6 bases). Germline CDR1 is LGHDT and CDR2 is YNNKEL (reference sequence). V lost 4 bases and J lost 5, with 9 bases in between. This CDR3 is 14 amino acids long. This CDR3 is CASSRGQNNSPLHF. The CDR3 bases are TGTGCCAGCAGCCGCGGACAGAATAATTCACCCCTCCACTTT.

The chain carries TRBV4-1 and TRBJ2-6; D perhaps matches TRBD1 (6 bases). The V gene's germline CDR1 is MGHRA and CDR2 YSYEKL. V lost 3 bases and J 0 bases, leaving 15 bases between the germline ends. The CDR3 is 18 residues long. In DNA form, the CDR3 reads TGCGCCAGCAGCCACCCGGGACAACAACACTCTGGGGCCAACGTCCTGACTTTC. Residues: CASSHPGQQHSGANVLTF.